This T cell receptor beta chain originates from a study of CD8 T cells in Susac syndrome. CDR3 size: 12 residues. Per germline, CDR1 SQVTM and CDR2 ANQGSEA. J gave up 4 bases and V 7 bases, and 5 bases lay outside the gene matches. Roughly 0.5 to 1 ug RNA was reverse transcribed with random hexamers. One entry per CDR3 protein, called by TCRdb with MiXCR from the immunoSEQ multiplex PCR reads. The data contain 150,000 or so distinct CDR3 sequences, about 95% of them singletons. Input material: CD4+ T cells from PBMCs. The source is a human donor with Susac syndrome. The chain combines TRBV29-1 with TRBJ2-3; TRBD1 matches at 7 bases. CDR3 residues: CSALTGPDTQYF. CDR3 in DNA: TGCAGCGCACTGACAGGGCCAGATACGCAGTATTTT.